The TCR beta chain described here comes from a study of cytomegalovirus exposure and HLA in healthy donors. Whole-study results and caveats: Generally TCR sequences proved uncommon, though certain public TCRs appeared in numerous donors.

Concerning this clone itself: Its specificity is not known.

Germline assignment: CDR1 PRHDT and CDR2 FYEKMQ (reference sequence). The V segment lost 8 bases and the J segment 3 bases; nucleotides outside the gene matches: 10. CDR3 length: 14 amino acids. The PCR made use of 60 Vbeta and 13 Jbeta primers. Method: immunoSEQ multiplex PCR; TCRdb's copy keeps in-frame clones and lacks some. This table holds approximately 200,000 clones, over 60% found once. This rearrangement joins TRBV13 to TRBJ2-7; 7 nucleotides agree with TRBD2. This TCR derives from a man aged 18 to 35 in good health and CMV-seronegative. Input material: PBMCs. For the CDR3, the DNA is TGTGCCAGCTCCGACGGGAGGCTTCACTACGAGCAGTACTTC. It codes for CASSDGRLHYEQYF. The whole variable domain, remainder taken from reference TRBV13 and TRBJ2-7, is AAGVIQSPRHLIKEKRETATLKCYPIPRHDTVYWYQQGPGQDPQFLISFYEKMQSDKGSIPDRFSAQQFSDYHSELNMSSLELGDSALYFCASSDGRLHYEQYFGPGTRLTVT.